The TCR beta chain under discussion was sequenced for a study of beta chain features in type 1 diabetes. Study conclusions and caveats: Here, the possible influence of HLA type (on TCRB rearrangement) remained unresolved.

On this clone itself: Its antigen remains unknown.

Since all of the isolated RNA was reverse transcribed, expressed TCRB transcripts were what got sequenced. Produced via immunoSEQ multiplex PCR; TCRdb's table is partial and in-frame only. Seen here are fewer than 150,000 clones, roughly 7.2% observed once, and the top ten hold around 1.3%. This CDR3 is built from 13 residues. Germline V lookup: CDR1 MGHRA, CDR2 YSYEKL. The ends were cut back, 8 bases at V and 1 base at J, with 11 bases in the middle. The sequencing input was central memory CD4+ T cells from blood. The sequence was obtained from a woman aged 25 to 39 in good health. V gene TRBV4-1 combines with J gene TRBJ1-1; a possible D gene is TRBD1 (5 bases). The CDR3 reads CASGGRENTEAFF. DNA for the CDR3: TGCGCCAGCGGGGGGAGGGAGAACACTGAAGCTTTCTTT.